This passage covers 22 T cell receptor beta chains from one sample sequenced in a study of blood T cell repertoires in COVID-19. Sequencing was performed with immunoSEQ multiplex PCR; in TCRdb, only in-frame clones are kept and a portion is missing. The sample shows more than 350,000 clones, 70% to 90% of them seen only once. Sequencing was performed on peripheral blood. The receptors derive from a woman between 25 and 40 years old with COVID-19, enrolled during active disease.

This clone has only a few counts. This chain's CDR3 is CASSYSSPYGYTF. The CDR3 bases are TGTGCCAGCAGTTACTCGAGTCCATATGGCTACACCTTC. The chain employs TRBV6-5 and TRBJ1-2, with no clear D. Trimming removed 0 bases at V and 5 bases at J, with 7 bases between. The CDR3 extends over 13 amino acids. Germline-derived CDR1 and CDR2 are MNHEY and SVGAGI.

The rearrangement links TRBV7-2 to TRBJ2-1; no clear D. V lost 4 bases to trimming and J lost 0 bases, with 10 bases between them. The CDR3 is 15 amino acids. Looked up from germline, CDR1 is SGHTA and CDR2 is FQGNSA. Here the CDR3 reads CASSSAASSYNEQFF. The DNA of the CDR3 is TGTGCCAGCAGCTCCGCGGCTAGCTCCTACAATGAGCAGTTCTTC.

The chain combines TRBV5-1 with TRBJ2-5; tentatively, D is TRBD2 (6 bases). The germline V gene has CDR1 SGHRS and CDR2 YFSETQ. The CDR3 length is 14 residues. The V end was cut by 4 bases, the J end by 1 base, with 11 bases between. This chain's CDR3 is CASSPRRAQETQYF. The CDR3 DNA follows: TGCGCCAGCAGCCCCCGGAGGGCCCAAGAGACCCAGTACTTC.

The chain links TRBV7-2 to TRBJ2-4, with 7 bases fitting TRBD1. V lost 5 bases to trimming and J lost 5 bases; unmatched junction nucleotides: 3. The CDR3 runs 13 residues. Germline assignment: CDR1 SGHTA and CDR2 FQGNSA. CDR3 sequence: CASSLGQQNIQYF. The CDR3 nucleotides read TGTGCCAGCAGCCTGGGACAGCAAAACATTCAGTACTTC.

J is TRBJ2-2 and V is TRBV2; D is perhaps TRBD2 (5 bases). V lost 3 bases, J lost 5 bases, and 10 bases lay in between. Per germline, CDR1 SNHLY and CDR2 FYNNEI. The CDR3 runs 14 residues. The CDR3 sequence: CASSEIRGTGELFF. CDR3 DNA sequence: TGTGCCAGCAGTGAGATCCGAGGGACCGGGGAGCTGTTTTTT.

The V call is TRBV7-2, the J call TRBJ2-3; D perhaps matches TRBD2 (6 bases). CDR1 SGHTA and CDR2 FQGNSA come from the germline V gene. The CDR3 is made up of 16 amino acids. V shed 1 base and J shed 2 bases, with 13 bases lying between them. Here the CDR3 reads CASSLGGRGDTDTQYF. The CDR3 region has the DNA TGTGCCAGCAGCTTAGGAGGGCGGGGAGACACAGATACGCAGTATTTT. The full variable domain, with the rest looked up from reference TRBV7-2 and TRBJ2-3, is GAGVSQSPSNKVTEKGKDVELRCDPISGHTALYWYRQSLGQGLEFLIYFQGNSAPDKSGLPSDRFSAERTGGSVSTLTIQRTQQEDSAVYLCASSLGGRGDTDTQYFGPGTRLTVL.

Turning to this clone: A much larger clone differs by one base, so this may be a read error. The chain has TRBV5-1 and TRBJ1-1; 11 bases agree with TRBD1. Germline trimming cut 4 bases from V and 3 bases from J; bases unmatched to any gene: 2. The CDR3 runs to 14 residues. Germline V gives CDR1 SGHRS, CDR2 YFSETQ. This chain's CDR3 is CASSPGQGDTEAFF. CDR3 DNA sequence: TGCGCCAGCAGCCCGGGACAGGGGGACACTGAAGCTTTCTTT.

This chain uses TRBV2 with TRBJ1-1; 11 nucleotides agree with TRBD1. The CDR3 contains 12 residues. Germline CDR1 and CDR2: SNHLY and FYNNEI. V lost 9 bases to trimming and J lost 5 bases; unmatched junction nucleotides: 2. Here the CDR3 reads CARDRGRTEAFF. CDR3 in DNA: TGTGCCAGGGACAGGGGGCGAACTGAAGCTTTCTTT.

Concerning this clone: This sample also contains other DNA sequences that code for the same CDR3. The CDR3 reads CASSLGVDTEAFF. CDR3 nucleotides: TGTGCCAGCAGTTTAGGGGTTGACACTGAAGCTTTCTTT. This sequence joins TRBV6-5 and TRBJ1-1, with a weak D call TRBD1 (5 bases). In germline, CDR1 is MNHEY, CDR2 SVGAGI. V lost 4 bases to trimming and J lost 3 bases, with 9 bases between them. The CDR3 sequence is 13 residues long.

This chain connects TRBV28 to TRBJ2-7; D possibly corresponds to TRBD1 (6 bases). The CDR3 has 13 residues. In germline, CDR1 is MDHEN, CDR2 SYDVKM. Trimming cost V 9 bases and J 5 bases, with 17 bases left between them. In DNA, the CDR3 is TGTGCCAGTCTAGACAGGTTAGCCCACGAGCAGTACTTC. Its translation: CASLDRLAHEQYF.

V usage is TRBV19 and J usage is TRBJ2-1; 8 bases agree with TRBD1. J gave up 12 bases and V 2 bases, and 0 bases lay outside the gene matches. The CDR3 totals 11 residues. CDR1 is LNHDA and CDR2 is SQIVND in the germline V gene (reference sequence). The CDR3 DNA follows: TGTGCCAGTAGTATACAGGGGGCGCAGTTCTTC. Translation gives CASSIQGAQFF.

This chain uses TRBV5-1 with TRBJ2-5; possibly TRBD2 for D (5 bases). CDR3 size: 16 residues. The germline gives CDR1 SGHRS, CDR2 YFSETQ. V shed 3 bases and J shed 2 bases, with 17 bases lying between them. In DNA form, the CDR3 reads TGCGCCAGCAGCTCCGGACGGGATCCCTTTCAAGAGACCCAGTACTTC. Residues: CASSSGRDPFQETQYF.

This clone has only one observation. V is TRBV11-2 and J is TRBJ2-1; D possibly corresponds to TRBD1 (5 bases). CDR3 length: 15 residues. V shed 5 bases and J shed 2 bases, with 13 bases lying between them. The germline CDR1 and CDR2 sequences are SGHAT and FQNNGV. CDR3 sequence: CASSPRRAAYNEQFF. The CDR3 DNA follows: TGTGCCAGCAGCCCCCGCAGGGCGGCCTACAATGAGCAGTTCTTC.

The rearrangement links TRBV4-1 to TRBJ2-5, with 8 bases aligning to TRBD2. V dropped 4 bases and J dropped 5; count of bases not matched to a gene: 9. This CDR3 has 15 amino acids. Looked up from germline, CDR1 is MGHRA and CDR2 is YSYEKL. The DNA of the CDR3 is TGCGCCAGCAGCCCAAGCCCGGGAGGGCAGGAGACCCAGTACTTC. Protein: CASSPSPGGQETQYF.

The CDR3 DNA follows: TGCGCCAGCAGCAAGGAGGGGGCCCGATACAATGAGCAGTTCTTC. Encoded protein: CASSKEGARYNEQFF. The genes are TRBV5-1 and TRBJ2-1; the D gene is possibly TRBD1 (7 bases). In germline, CDR1 is SGHRS, CDR2 YFSETQ. Trimming removed 4 bases from V and 4 bases from J, with 15 bases in between. CDR3 length: 15 amino acids.

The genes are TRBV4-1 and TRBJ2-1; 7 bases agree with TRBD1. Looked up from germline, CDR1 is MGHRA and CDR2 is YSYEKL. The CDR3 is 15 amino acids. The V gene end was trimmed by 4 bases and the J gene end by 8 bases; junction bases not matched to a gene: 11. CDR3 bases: TGCGCCAGCAGCCGGATAAGGGGACAGAACCATGAGCAGTTCTTC. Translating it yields CASSRIRGQNHEQFF.

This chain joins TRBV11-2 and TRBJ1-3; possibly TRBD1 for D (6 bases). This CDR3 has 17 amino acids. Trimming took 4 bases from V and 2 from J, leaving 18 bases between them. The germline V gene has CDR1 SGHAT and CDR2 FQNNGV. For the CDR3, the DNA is TGTGCCAGCAGCTCCTGGCTTACAGGGCAAGCTGGAAACACCATATATTTT. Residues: CASSSWLTGQAGNTIYF.

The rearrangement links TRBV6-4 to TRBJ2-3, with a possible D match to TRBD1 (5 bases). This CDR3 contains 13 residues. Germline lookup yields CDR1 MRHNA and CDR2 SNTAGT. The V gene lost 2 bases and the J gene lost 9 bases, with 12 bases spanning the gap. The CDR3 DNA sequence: TGTGCCAGCAGTGACGATCCAGGGATGACGCAGTATTTT. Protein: CASSDDPGMTQYF.

The CDR3, as DNA: TGTGCCTGGAGTGTAGCCATGAACACTGAAGCTTTCTTT. Amino acid sequence: CAWSVAMNTEAFF. This sequence joins TRBV30 and TRBJ1-1; no reliable D call. This CDR3 has 13 residues. Germline loops: CDR1 GTSNPN, CDR2 SVGIG (reference sequence). The V end lost 0 bases, the J end lost 0 bases, and 5 bases lay between the germline ends.

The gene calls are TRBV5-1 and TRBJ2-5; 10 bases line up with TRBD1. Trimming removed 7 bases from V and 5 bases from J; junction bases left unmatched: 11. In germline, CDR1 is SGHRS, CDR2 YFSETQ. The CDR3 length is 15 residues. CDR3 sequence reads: CASATSDRGFETQYF. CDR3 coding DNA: TGCGCCAGCGCGACTTCGGACAGGGGGTTTGAGACCCAGTACTTC.

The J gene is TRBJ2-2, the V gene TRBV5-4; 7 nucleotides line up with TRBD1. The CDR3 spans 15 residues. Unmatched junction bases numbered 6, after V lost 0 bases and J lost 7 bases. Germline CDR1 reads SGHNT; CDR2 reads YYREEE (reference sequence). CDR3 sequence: CASSLVTGQGGELFF. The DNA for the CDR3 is TGTGCCAGCAGCTTGGTGACAGGGCAGGGCGGGGAGCTGTTTTTT.

The CDR3 is CASSPTGGNEQFF. CDR3 DNA: TGTGCCAGCAGCCCCACGGGGGGCAATGAGCAGTTCTTC. The J gene is TRBJ2-1, the V gene TRBV11-2, with 7 bases lining up with TRBD2. The CDR3 contains 13 residues. V dropped 5 bases and J dropped 6; count of bases not matched to a gene: 4. Germline assignment: CDR1 SGHAT and CDR2 FQNNGV.